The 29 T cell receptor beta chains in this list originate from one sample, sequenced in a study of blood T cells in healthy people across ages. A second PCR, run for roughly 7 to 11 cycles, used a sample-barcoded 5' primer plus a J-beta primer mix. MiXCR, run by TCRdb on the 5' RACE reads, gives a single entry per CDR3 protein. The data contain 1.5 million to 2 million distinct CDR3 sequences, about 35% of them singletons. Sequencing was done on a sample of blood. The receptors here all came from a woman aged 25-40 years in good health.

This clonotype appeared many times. As DNA, the CDR3 is TGTGCCAGCAGTGTTTTTCTCGACGAAGAGACCCAGTACTTC. This translates into CASSVFLDEETQYF. The rearrangement uses TRBV25-1 and TRBJ2-5; D gene unclear. The CDR3 has 14 amino acids. Trimming removed 4 bases at V and 3 bases at J, with 12 bases between. In germline, CDR1 is MGHDK, CDR2 SYGVNS.

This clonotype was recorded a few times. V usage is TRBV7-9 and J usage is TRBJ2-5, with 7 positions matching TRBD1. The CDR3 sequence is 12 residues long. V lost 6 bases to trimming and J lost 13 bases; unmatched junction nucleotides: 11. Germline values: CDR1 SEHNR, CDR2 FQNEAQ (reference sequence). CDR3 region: CASRQHRGVPYF. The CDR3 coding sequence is TGTGCCAGCAGACAACACAGGGGAGTCCCGTACTTC.

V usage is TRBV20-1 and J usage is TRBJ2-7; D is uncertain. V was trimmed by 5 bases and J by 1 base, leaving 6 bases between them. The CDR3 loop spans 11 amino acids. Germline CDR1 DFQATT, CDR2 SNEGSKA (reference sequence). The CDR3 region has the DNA TGCAGTGCTCAGAGGTCCTACGAGCAGTACTTC. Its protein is CSAQRSYEQYF.

CDR3 loop: CASRLTGSSYNEQYF. The CDR3 region has the DNA TGTGCCAGCAGATTAACGGGGAGCTCCTACAATGAGCAGTACTTC. The rearrangement uses TRBV11-1 and TRBJ2-1; D may be TRBD2 (5 bases). Judging by the DNA end, TRBJ2-7 fits better; the J call may be wrong. CDR3 length: 15 residues. Per the germline V gene, CDR1 is SGHAT and CDR2 is FQDESV (reference sequence).

The CDR3 is CATSRVSLTGQGRQETQYF. The CDR3 DNA reads TGTGCCACCAGCAGAGTGAGTTTGACAGGGCAAGGGCGCCAAGAGACCCAGTACTTC. The chain joins TRBV15 to TRBJ2-5; 7 positions match TRBD1. Germline CDR1 LNHNV, CDR2 YYDKDF (reference sequence). This CDR3 comprises 19 residues. With V trimmed by 1 base and J by 1 base, 15 bases remained unmatched. Based on the CDR3 plus reference TRBV15 and TRBJ2-5, the full variable domain is DAMVIQNPRYQVTQFGKPVTLSCSQTLNHNVMYWYQQKSSQAPKLLFHYYDKDFNNEADTPDNFQSRRPNTSFCFLDIRSPGLGDTAMYLCATSRVSLTGQGRQETQYFGPGTRLLVL.

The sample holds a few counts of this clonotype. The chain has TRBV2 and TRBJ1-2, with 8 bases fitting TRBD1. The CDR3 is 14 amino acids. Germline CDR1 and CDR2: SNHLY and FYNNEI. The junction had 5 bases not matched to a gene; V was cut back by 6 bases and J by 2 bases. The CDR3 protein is CASRVDRENYGYTF. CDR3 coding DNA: TGTGCCAGCAGAGTGGACAGGGAAAACTATGGCTACACCTTC.

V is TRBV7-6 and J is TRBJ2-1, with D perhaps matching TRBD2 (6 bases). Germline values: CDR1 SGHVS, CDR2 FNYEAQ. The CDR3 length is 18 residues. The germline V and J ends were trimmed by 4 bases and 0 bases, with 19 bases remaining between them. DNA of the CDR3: TGTGCCAGCAGCTCCCAGACTAGTTTCGGTATCTCCTACAATGAGCAGTTCTTC. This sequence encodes CASSSQTSFGISYNEQFF.

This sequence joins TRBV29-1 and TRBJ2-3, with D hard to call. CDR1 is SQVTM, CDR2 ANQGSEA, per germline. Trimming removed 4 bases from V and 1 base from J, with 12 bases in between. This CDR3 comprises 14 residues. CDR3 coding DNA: TGCAGCGTTGGCCGGAACAGACGCACAGATACGCAGTATTTT. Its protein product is CSVGRNRRTDTQYF.

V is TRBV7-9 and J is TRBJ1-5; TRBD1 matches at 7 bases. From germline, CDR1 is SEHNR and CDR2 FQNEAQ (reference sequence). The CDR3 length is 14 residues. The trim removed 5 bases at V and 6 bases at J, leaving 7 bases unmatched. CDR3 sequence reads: CASSRDSAGQPQHF. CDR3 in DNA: TGTGCCAGCAGCCGGGACAGCGCGGGTCAGCCCCAGCATTTT.

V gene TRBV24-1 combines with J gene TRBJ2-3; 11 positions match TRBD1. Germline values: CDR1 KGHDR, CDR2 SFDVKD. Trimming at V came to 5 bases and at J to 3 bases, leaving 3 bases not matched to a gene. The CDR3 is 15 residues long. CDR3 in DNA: TGTGCCACCAGTGGGGGACAGGGGGGAACAGATACGCAGTATTTT. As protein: CATSGGQGGTDTQYF.

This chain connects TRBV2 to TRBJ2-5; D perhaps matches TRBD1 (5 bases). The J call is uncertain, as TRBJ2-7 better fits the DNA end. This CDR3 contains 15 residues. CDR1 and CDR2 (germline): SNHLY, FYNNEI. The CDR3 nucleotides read TGTGCCAGCAGTTTAGTCCCAGGACAAAAAGACGAGCAGTACTTC. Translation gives CASSLVPGQKDEQYF.

CDR3 nucleotide sequence: TGTGCCAGCAGCTTAGGGGTTAGAGGGGGGGTGGAGACCCAGTACTTC. Amino acid sequence: CASSLGVRGGVETQYF. The V gene is TRBV11-2, the J gene TRBJ2-7; TRBD2 might be the D (7 bases). The J call is in doubt because the DNA end fits TRBJ2-5 better. Per germline, CDR1 SGHAT and CDR2 FQNNGV. This CDR3 has 16 amino acids.

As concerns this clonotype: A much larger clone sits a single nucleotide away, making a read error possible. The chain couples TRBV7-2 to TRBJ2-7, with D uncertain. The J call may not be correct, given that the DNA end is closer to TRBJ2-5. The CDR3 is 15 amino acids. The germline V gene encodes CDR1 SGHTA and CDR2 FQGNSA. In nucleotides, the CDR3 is TGTGCCAGCAGCTTAAGTGGACGATCTACCGAGACCCAGTACTTC. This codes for CASSLSGRSTETQYF.

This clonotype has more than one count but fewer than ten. The CDR3: CASSAGLTSEQYF. The CDR3 nucleotides read TGTGCCAGCAGCGCGGGACTGACGTCCGAGCAGTACTTC. The V call is TRBV28, the J call TRBJ2-5, with TRBD2 as a possible D gene (6 bases). The DNA matches TRBJ2-7 better at its end, which makes the J call doubtful. Germline CDR1 is MDHEN and CDR2 is SYDVKM. The CDR3 is 13 residues long.

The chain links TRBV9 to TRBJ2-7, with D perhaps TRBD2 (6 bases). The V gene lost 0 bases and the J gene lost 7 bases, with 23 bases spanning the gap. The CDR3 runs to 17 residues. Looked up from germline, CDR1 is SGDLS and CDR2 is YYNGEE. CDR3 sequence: CASSVDRGLAYYNEQYF. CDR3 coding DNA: TGTGCCAGCAGCGTAGATCGAGGTCTAGCGTACTACAATGAGCAGTACTTC.

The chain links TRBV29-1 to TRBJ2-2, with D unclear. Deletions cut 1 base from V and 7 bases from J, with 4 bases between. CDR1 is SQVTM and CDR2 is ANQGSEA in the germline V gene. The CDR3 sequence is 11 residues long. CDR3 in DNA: TGCAGCGTTGAAGGTGGCGGGGAGCTGTTTTTT. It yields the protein CSVEGGGELFF.

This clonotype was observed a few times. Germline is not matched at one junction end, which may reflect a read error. The CDR3 here is CANSFGANNEQFF. CDR3 sequence (DNA): TGTGCCAACAGTTTCGGAGCAAACAATGAGCAGTTCTTC. V gene TRBV27 combines with J gene TRBJ2-1, with D uncertain. The CDR3 has 13 amino acids. Germline V gene data show CDR1 as MNHEY and CDR2 as SMNVEV (reference sequence).

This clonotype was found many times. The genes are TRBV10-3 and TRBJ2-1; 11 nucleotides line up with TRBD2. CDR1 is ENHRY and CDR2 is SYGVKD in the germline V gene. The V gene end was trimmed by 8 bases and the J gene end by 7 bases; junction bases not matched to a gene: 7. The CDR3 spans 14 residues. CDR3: CAIQTSGIHNEQFF. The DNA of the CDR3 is TGTGCCATCCAGACTAGCGGGATTCATAATGAGCAGTTCTTC.

This CDR3 is CASTDLGRNILLNTEAFF. CDR3 coding DNA: TGTGCCAGCACCGACCTGGGACGGAACATTCTCCTGAACACTGAAGCTTTCTTT. V gene TRBV28 combines with J gene TRBJ1-1; D might be TRBD1 (5 bases). Deletions cut 7 bases from V and 0 bases from J, with 24 bases between. The CDR3 is 18 residues long. Germline-derived CDR1 and CDR2 are MDHEN and SYDVKM.

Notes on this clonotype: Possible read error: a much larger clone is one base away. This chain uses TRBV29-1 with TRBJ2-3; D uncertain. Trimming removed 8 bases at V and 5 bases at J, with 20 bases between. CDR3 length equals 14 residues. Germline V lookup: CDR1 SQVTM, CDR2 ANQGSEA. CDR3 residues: CSPLAWDVVDTQYF. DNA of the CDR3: TGCAGCCCATTAGCCTGGGATGTGGTAGATACGCAGTATTTT.

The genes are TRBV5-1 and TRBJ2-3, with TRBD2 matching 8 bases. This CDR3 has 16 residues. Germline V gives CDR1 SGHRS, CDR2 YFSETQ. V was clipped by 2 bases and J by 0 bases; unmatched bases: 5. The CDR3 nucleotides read TGCGCCAGCAGCTTCTCGGTAGCGGGAAGCACAGATACGCAGTATTTT. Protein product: CASSFSVAGSTDTQYF.

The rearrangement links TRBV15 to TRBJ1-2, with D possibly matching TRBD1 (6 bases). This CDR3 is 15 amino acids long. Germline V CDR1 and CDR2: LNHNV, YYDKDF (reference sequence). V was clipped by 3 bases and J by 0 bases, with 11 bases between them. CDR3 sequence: CATSSDRTTNYGYTF. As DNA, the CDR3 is TGTGCCACCAGCAGCGACAGGACCACTAACTATGGCTACACCTTC. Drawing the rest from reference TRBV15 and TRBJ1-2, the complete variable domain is DAMVIQNPRYQVTQFGKPVTLSCSQTLNHNVMYWYQQKSSQAPKLLFHYYDKDFNNEADTPDNFQSRRPNTSFCFLDIRSPGLGDTAMYLCATSSDRTTNYGYTFGSGTRLTVV.

The CDR3 bases are TGTGCCAGCAAAGTGCGCTTTAAGGGTGATCTGTACGAGCAGTACTTC. Protein: CASKVRFKGDLYEQYF. The V gene is TRBV25-1, the J gene TRBJ2-7; D remains ambiguous. The CDR3 loop spans 16 amino acids. The germline V gene encodes CDR1 MGHDK and CDR2 SYGVNS. Trimming removed 7 bases from V and 4 bases from J, with 23 bases in between.

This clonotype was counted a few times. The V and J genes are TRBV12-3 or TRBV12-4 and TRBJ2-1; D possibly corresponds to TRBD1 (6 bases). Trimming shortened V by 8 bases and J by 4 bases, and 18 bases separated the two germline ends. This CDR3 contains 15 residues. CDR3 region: CASGIGSGVYNEQFF. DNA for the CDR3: TGTGCCAGCGGAATCGGGTCAGGGGTTTACAATGAGCAGTTCTTC.

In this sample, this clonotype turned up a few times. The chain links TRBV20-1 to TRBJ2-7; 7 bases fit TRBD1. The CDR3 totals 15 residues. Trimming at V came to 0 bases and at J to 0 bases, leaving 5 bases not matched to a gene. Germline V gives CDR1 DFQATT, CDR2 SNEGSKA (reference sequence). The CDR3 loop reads CSAREQTGISYEQYF. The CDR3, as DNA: TGCAGTGCTAGAGAACAGACAGGGATCTCCTACGAGCAGTACTTC.

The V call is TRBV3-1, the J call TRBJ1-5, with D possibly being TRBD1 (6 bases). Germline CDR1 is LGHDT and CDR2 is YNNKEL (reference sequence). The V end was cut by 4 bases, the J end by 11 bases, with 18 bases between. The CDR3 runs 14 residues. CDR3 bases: TGTGCCAGCAGCCTCCGGGCAGGGGCCACGACCCAGCATTTT. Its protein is CASSLRAGATTQHF.

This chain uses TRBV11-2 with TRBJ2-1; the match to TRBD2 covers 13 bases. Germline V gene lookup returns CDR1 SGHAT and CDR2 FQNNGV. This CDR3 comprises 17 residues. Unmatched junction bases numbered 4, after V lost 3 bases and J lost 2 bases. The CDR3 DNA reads TGTGCCAGCAGCTTTAGACTAGCGGGGGGAACCTACAATGAGCAGTTCTTC. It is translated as CASSFRLAGGTYNEQFF.

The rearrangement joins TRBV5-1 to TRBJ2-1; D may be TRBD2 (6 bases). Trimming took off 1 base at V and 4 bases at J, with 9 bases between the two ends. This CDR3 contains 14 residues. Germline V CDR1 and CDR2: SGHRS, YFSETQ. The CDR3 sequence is CASSLFAGYNEQFF. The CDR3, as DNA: TGCGCCAGCAGCTTGTTCGCGGGATACAATGAGCAGTTCTTC.

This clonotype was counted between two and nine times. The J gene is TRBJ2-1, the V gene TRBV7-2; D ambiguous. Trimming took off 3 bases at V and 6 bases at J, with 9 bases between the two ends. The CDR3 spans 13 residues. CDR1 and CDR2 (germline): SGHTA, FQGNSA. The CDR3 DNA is TGTGCCAGCAGCTTTGTAGGCGGCAATGAGCAGTTCTTC. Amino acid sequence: CASSFVGGNEQFF.